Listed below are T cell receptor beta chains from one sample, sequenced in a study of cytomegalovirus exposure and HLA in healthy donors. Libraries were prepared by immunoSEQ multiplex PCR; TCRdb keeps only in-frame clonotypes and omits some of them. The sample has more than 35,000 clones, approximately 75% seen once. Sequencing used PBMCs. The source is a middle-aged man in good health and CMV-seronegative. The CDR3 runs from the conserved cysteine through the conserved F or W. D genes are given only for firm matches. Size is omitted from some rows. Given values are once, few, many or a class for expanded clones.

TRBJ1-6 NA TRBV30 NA TGTGCCTGGAGTGGGACAGTAGCTAATTCACCCCTCCACTTT CAWSGTVANSPLHF
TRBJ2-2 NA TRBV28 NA TGTGCCAGCAGTTTCCAGGACACCGGGGAGCTGTTTTTT CASSFQDTGELFF
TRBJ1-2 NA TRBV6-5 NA TGTGCCAGCAGCGTAGACAGTAACTATGGCTACACCTTC CASSVDSNYGYTF
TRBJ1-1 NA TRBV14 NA TGTGCCAGCAGCCTCAATCAGAACACTGAAGCTTTCTTT CASSLNQNTEAFF
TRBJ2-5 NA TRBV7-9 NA TGTGCCAGCAGCTTAGCGCTAGGGGGAGAGACCCAGTACTTC CASSLALGGETQYF
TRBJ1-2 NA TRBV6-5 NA TGTGCCAGCTACCAGGGCAGAGCTTATGGCTACACCTTC CASYQGRAYGYTF
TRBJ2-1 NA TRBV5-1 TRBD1 TGCGCCAGCAGGCCCCAGGGGGCAGGGAACAATGAGCAGTTCTTC CASRPQGAGNNEQFF
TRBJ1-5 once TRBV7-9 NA TGTGCCAGCAGCTTAGAGGGGCTGGGGCAGCCCCAGCATTTT CASSLEGLGQPQHF
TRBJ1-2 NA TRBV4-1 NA TGCGCCAGCAGCCAAGATTCCGGGACTCATTACTATGGCTACACCTTC CASSQDSGTHYYGYTF
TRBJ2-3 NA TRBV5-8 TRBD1 TGTGCCAGCAGCTTGGGGGACAGGAGGGACACAGATACGCAGTATTTT CASSLGDRRDTDTQYF
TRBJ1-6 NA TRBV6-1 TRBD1 TGTGCCAGCAGTGAAGCGCTTCTGAGACAGGGGTCCTCACCCCTCCACTTT CASSEALLRQGSSPLHF
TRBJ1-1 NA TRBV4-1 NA TGCGCCAGCAGCCAACGGGGGGACATGAACACTGAAGCTTTCTTT CASSQRGDMNTEAFF
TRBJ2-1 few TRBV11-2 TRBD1 TGTGCCAGCAGCCGGGACAGGGGGTACAATGAGCAGTTCTTC CASSRDRGYNEQFF
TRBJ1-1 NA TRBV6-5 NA TGTGCCAGCAGTTCCGGGGAGAACACTGAAGCTTTCTTT CASSSGENTEAFF
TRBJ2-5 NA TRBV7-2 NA TGTGCCAGCAGCTTTACACTAGACGCGACGCCCCAGTACTTC CASSFTLDATPQYF
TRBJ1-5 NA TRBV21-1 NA TGTGCCAGCAGCATGGACAGGGGGTTTAATCAGCCCCAGCATTTT CASSMDRGFNQPQHF
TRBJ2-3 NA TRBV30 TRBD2 TGTGCCTGGAGTCTAGGACTAGCGGTGCCTAGCACAGATACGCAGTATTTT CAWSLGLAVPSTDTQYF
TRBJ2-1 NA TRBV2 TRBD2 TGTGCCGTACTTCTAGCGGGGAGACGGAATGAGCAGTTCTTC CAVLLAGRRNEQFF
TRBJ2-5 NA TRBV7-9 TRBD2 TGTGCCAGCAGCTTCCCTAGCGGGGAGACCCAGTACTTC CASSFPSGETQYF
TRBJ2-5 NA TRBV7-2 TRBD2 TGTGCCAGCAGCTCCCCCCGGGGGACTAGCGGGGGGGCCTCGGAGACCCAGTACTTC CASSSPRGTSGGASETQYF
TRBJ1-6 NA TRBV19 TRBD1 TGTGCCAGTAGTATGGGGGACAGGGACTTCACACCCCTCCACTTT CASSMGDRDFTPLHF
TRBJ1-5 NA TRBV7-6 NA TGTGCCAGCAGCACAGGCCGTTATCAGCCCCAGCATTTT CASSTGRYQPQHF
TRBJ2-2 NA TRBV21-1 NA TGTGCCAGCAGCGAATCGAGAGGCGCAAACACCGGGGAGCTGTTTTTT CASSESRGANTGELFF
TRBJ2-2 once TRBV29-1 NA TGCAGCGTTCGCTCCTCAGGGTCCGGGGAGCTGTTTTTT CSVRSSGSGELFF
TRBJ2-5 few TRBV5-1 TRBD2 TGCGCCAGCAGCTTGACGGTAGCGGGGGGCCAAGAGACCCAGTACTTC CASSLTVAGGQETQYF
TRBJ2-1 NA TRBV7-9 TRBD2 TGTGCCAGCAGCCCTAGCGGGGGGGCTGGTGAGCAGTTCTTC CASSPSGGAGEQFF
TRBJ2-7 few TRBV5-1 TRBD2 TGCGCCAGCAGCTTAGGGCCTAGCGGGAGCTCCTACGAGCAGTACTTC CASSLGPSGSSYEQYF
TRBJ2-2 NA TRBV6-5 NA TGTGCCAGCAACTCGCGATATCGGGGCACCGGGGAGCTGTTTTTT CASNSRYRGTGELFF
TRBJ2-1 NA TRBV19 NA TGTGCCAGTAGTCCCCCTGGACAGCCCAATGAGCAGTTCTTC CASSPPGQPNEQFF
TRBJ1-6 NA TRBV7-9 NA TGTGCCAGCAGCCAAGAGGGTAATTCACCCCTCCACTTT CASSQEGNSPLHF
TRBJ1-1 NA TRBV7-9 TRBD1 TGTGCCAGCAGCTTGGCAGGGGGATCTGAAGCTTTCTTT CASSLAGGSEAFF
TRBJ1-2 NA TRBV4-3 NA TGCGCCAGCAGCGGAGGGGACTATGGCTACACCTTC CASSGGDYGYTF
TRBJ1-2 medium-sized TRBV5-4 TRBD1 TGTGCCAGCAGCTTGCGGGGACAGGGGGCGCTGAGCGGCTACACCTTC CASSLRGQGALSGYTF
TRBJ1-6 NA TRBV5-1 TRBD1 TGCGCCAGCAGCTTTTCTGGACAGGGACCTTCACCCCTCCACTTT CASSFSGQGPSPLHF
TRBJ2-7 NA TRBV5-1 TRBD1 TGCGCCAGCCTCCGGACAGGAACCTACGAGCAGTACTTC CASLRTGTYEQYF
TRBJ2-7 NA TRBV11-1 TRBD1 TGTGCCAGCAGCTCGGACAGGGGGCTGTACGAGCAGTACTTC CASSSDRGLYEQYF
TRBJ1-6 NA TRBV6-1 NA TGTGCCAGCAGTGGACAGGACAGCCATAATTCACCCCTCCACTTT CASSGQDSHNSPLHF
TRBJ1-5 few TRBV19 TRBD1 TGTGCCAGCGGACAGGGGGCAGGGCAGCCCCAGCATTTT CASGQGAGQPQHF
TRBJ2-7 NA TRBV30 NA TGTGCCTGGAGTGTACTCTGGGGAGGCCTCATGAACGAGCAGTACTTC CAWSVLWGGLMNEQYF
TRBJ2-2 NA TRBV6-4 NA TGTGCCAGCACTCCCAACAGGGACACCGGGGAGCTGTTTTTT CASTPNRDTGELFF
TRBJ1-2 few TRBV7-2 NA TGTGCCAGCAGCCCGATGACAGGTTCTAACTATGGCTACACCTTC CASSPMTGSNYGYTF
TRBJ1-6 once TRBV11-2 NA TGTGCCAGCAGCTCGCCAGGAAGCTCCTATAATTCACCCCTCCACTTT CASSSPGSSYNSPLHF
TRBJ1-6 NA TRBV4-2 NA TGTGCCAGCAGCCAAGATAGGAGGGGCGCGAATTCACCCCTCCACTTT CASSQDRRGANSPLHF
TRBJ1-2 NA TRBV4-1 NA TGCGCCAGCAGCCTCGAGGACCAGGGGAACTATGGCTACACCTTC CASSLEDQGNYGYTF
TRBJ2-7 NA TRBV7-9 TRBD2 TGTGCCAGCAGCTCCCCCCGCGGGGGAACTACGCTGGAGCAGTACTTC CASSSPRGGTTLEQYF
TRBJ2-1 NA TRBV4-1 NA TGCGCCAGCAGCCACCCAGGAGAGGGGGGGCATTACAATGAGCAGTTCTTC CASSHPGEGGHYNEQFF
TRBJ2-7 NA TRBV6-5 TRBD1 TGTGCCAGCAGTGGCGGGACAGGGGGCTCCTACGAGCAGTACTTC CASSGGTGGSYEQYF
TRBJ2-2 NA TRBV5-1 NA TGCGCCAGCAGCTTGTCGGGGGTGAACACCGGGGAGCTGTTTTTT CASSLSGVNTGELFF
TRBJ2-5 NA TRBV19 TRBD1 TGTGCCAGTAACGGGCAGGGGGCCACCCAGTACTTC CASNGQGATQYF